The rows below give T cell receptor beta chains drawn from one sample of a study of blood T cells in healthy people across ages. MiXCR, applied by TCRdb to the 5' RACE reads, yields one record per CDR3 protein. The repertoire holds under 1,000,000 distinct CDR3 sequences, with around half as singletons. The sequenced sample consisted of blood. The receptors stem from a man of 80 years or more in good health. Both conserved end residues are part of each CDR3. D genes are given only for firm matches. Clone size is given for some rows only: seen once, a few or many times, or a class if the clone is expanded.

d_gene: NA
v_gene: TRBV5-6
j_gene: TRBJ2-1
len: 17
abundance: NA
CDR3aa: CASSFALFAGSENEQFF
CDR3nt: TGTGCCAGCAGCTTTGCATTATTTGCGGGATCGGAAAATGAGCAGTTCTTC

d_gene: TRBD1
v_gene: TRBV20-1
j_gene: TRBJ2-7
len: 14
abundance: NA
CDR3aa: CSASGTGELYEQYF
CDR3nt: TGCAGTGCTAGTGGGACAGGGGAACTATACGAGCAGTACTTC

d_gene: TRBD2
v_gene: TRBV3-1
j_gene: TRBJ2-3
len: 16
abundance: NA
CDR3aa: CASSQDASGSLYTQYF
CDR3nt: TGTGCCAGCAGCCAAGACGCTAGCGGGAGTTTGTATACGCAGTATTTT

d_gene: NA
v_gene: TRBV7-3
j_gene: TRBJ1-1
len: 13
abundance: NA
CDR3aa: CASSTSPNTEAFF
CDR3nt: TGTGCCAGCAGCACCTCCCCAAACACTGAAGCTTTCTTT

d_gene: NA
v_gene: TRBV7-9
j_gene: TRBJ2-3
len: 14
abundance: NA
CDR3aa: CASSLPVLSDTQYF
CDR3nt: TGTGCCAGCAGCTTACCAGTACTCTCGGATACGCAGTATTTT

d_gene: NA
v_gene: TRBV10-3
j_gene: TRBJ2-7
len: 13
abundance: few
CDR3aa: CAISAGTTREQYF
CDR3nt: TGTGCCATCAGCGCCGGGACAACCCGAGAGCAGTACTTC

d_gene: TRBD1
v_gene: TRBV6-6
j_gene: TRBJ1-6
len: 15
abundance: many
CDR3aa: CASAETGGENSPLHF
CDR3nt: TGTGCCAGCGCGGAGACAGGGGGCGAAAATTCACCCCTCCACTTT

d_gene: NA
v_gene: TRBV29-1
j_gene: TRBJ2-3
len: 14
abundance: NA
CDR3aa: CSASKTASMDTQYF
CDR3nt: TGCAGCGCGAGCAAAACAGCTAGCATGGATACGCAGTATTTT

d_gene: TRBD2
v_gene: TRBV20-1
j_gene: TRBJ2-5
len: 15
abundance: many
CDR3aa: CSARDPASGRETQYF
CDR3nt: TGCAGTGCTAGAGATCCCGCTAGCGGGAGAGAGACCCAGTACTTC

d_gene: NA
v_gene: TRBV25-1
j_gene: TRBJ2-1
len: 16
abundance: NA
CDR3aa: CASSEAVSPGYNEQFF
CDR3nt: TGTGCCAGCAGTGAAGCAGTGAGTCCCGGGTACAATGAGCAGTTCTTC

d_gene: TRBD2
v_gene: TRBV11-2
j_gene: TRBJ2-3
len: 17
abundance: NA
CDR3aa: CASSGTSGDPSTDTQYF
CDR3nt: TGTGCCAGCAGCGGGACTAGCGGAGACCCTAGCACAGATACGCAGTATTTT